The 5 T cell receptor beta chains below all came from one sample that was sequenced in a study of blood T cell repertoires in COVID-19. Only in-frame clones appear in the TCRdb table, and some are missing; sequencing was by immunoSEQ multiplex PCR. Of some 250,000 clones in the sample, approximately 86% were seen once. Material: peripheral blood. These receptors were collected from a young woman who had recovered from COVID-19.

The CDR3 nucleotides read TGTGCCAGCAGCTTTAGGGGTAGTCTTAATGAAAAACTGTTTTTT. This gives the protein CASSFRGSLNEKLFF. This sequence joins TRBV7-2 and TRBJ1-4; D is possibly TRBD1 (5 bases). CDR3 length equals 15 residues. The V gene's germline CDR1 is SGHTA and CDR2 FQGNSA. V dropped 3 bases and J dropped 4 bases, with 12 bases sitting between them.

This clone turned up a few times. This sequence joins TRBV15 and TRBJ2-6, with D unresolved. CDR1 and CDR2 (germline): LNHNV, YYDKDF (reference sequence). Trimming pared 0 bases from V and 1 base from J, leaving 7 bases between. The CDR3 contains 16 residues. The CDR3 is CATSRDSGSGANVLTF. In DNA, the CDR3 is TGTGCCACCAGCAGAGACTCAGGATCTGGGGCCAACGTCCTGACTTTC.

The V and J genes are TRBV7-9 and TRBJ2-1; unclear D gene. The CDR3 extends over 11 amino acids. The V gene's germline CDR1 is SEHNR and CDR2 FQNEAQ (reference sequence). With 5 bases removed from V and 7 bases from J, the gap between germline ends came to 6 bases. CDR3 DNA sequence: TGTGCCAGCAGCCCTATGAATGAGCAGTTCTTC. It translates to CASSPMNEQFF.

V gene TRBV7-2 combines with J gene TRBJ2-7, with D tentatively TRBD2 (5 bases). Germline V CDR1 and CDR2: SGHTA, FQGNSA. Trimming stripped 5 bases from V and 1 base from J, with 15 bases between. The CDR3 is made up of 15 amino acids. CDR3 sequence: CASSPGGAKSYEQYF. As DNA, the CDR3 is TGTGCCAGCAGCCCTGGAGGAGCAAAATCCTACGAGCAGTACTTC.

The chain employs TRBV7-3 and TRBJ2-7; possible D gene TRBD1, 6 bases. The V gene's germline CDR1 is SGHTA and CDR2 FQGTGA. CDR3 length: 16 residues. Trimming took off 0 bases at V and 0 bases at J, with 12 bases between the two ends. CDR3 sequence: CASSLTRGPSSYEQYF. CDR3 bases: TGTGCCAGCAGCTTAACCAGGGGACCCTCCTCCTACGAGCAGTACTTC.